A selection of T cell receptor beta chains follows, all from one sample in a study of cytomegalovirus exposure and HLA in healthy donors. Measured with immunoSEQ multiplex PCR; TCRdb has only the in-frame clones, and not every one. The table records 90,000 to 130,000 clones, 55% to 75% of them present only once. The sample was PBMCs. These receptors all come from a man aged 30 to 39 in good health and CMV-seropositive. The CDR3 runs from the conserved cysteine through the conserved F or W. D genes are given only for firm matches. Clone size, where shown, is once, few, many, or a class for clones that have expanded.

TRBV6-4	TRBD1	NA	TRBJ1-2	CASSVRYNRGNSYGYTF	TGTGCCAGCAGTGTCCGATATAACAGGGGAAATAGCTATGGCTACACCTTC
TRBV28	TRBD2	few	TRBJ2-5	CASRGGVGVETQYF	TGTGCCAGCAGGGGGGGGGTCGGGGTGGAGACCCAGTACTTC
TRBV7-9	NA	NA	TRBJ2-3	CASSLDLAGTSTDTQYF	TGTGCCAGCAGCTTAGACCTTGCAGGAACTAGCACAGATACGCAGTATTTT
TRBV7-2	TRBD1	few	TRBJ1-5	CASSSGQGYQPQHF	TGTGCCAGCAGCTCAGGACAGGGCTACCAGCCCCAGCATTTT
TRBV2	NA	NA	TRBJ1-1	CASNPRAGGYTEAFF	TGTGCCAGCAATCCTCGGGCTGGAGGATACACTGAAGCTTTCTTT
TRBV2	NA	NA	TRBJ2-2	CASSERRWDTGELFF	TGTGCCAGCAGTGAACGGAGATGGGACACCGGGGAGCTGTTTTTT
TRBV9	NA	NA	TRBJ1-4	CASSVWAGDNEKLFF	TGTGCCAGCAGCGTATGGGCAGGGGATAATGAAAAACTGTTTTTT
TRBV6-4	NA	few	TRBJ2-1	CASRRAVSSYNEQFF	TGTGCCAGCCGGCGAGCGGTTAGCTCCTACAATGAGCAGTTCTTC
TRBV4-2	TRBD1	NA	TRBJ1-5	CASSQDGAGGYGQPQHF	TGTGCCAGCAGCCAAGACGGGGCAGGGGGTTATGGTCAGCCCCAGCATTTT
TRBV5-1	NA	NA	TRBJ1-1	CASSLGDLNTEAFF	TGCGCCAGCAGCCTCGGGGATTTGAACACTGAAGCTTTCTTT
TRBV19	TRBD1	few	TRBJ1-1	CASSGTDKRGAFF	TGTGCCAGTAGTGGGACAGATAAACGAGGGGCTTTCTTT
TRBV29-1	TRBD2	once	TRBJ2-5	CSVEASGGRGETQYF	TGCAGCGTTGAAGCTAGCGGGGGCCGGGGGGAGACCCAGTACTTC
TRBV5-4	NA	NA	TRBJ2-6	CASSLDSYSGANVLTF	TGTGCCAGCAGCTTGGACAGTTACTCTGGGGCCAACGTCCTGACTTTC
TRBV7-2	TRBD1	NA	TRBJ1-6	CASSLASDRPNSPLHF	TGTGCCAGCAGCTTAGCCTCGGACAGGCCTAATTCACCCCTCCACTTT
TRBV6-5	TRBD2	NA	TRBJ2-6	CASSPGGYGANVLTF	TGTGCCAGCAGCCCCGGGGGGTACGGGGCCAACGTCCTGACTTTC
TRBV7-8	TRBD1	NA	TRBJ1-1	CASRPNDRGNTEAFF	TGTGCCAGCAGACCTAATGACAGGGGTAACACTGAAGCTTTCTTT
TRBV19	TRBD1	NA	TRBJ2-7	CASSPGQGSPSLYEQYF	TGTGCCAGTAGTCCAGGACAGGGGTCCCCCTCTCTCTACGAGCAGTACTTC
TRBV9	NA	few	TRBJ2-5	CASSVSEAGTGTQYF	TGTGCCAGCAGCGTATCGGAGGCCGGGACTGGGACCCAGTACTTC
TRBV19	NA	NA	TRBJ2-2	CASRTGSVTGELFF	TGTGCCAGTAGAACAGGGTCGGTCACCGGGGAGCTGTTTTTT
TRBV6-5	NA	NA	TRBJ2-1	CASSLTGYNEQFF	TGTGCCAGCAGCCTGACAGGCTACAATGAGCAGTTCTTC
TRBV28	NA	NA	TRBJ1-1	CASSRATRGWGNTEAFF	TGTGCCAGCAGTAGAGCAACGAGGGGGTGGGGGAACACTGAAGCTTTCTTT
TRBV10-1	NA	NA	TRBJ2-1	CASSESVGDEQFF	TGCGCCAGCAGTGAGTCGGTGGGAGATGAGCAGTTCTTC
TRBV5-4	NA	NA	TRBJ2-3	CASSLVGPFTDTQYF	TGTGCCAGCAGCTTGGTGGGCCCCTTCACAGATACGCAGTATTTT
TRBV11-2	NA	NA	TRBJ1-1	CASSIRGYTEAFF	TGTGCCAGCAGCATACGGGGTTACACTGAAGCTTTCTTT
TRBV5-4	TRBD1	NA	TRBJ1-1	CASSTGQATEAFF	TGTGCCAGCAGCACGGGACAGGCCACTGAAGCTTTCTTT
TRBV11-2	NA	NA	TRBJ2-3	CASSLGGLATRDTQYF	TGTGCCAGCAGCTTAGGGGGACTCGCTACAAGAGATACGCAGTATTTT
TRBV29-1	TRBD1	few	TRBJ1-2	CSVDTGTGLYGYTF	TGCAGCGTTGATACCGGGACAGGGCTCTATGGCTACACCTTC
TRBV7-2	TRBD2	NA	TRBJ2-3	CASSPRLAGIGNTQYF	TGTGCCAGCAGCCCACGACTAGCGGGAATTGGAAATACGCAGTATTTT
TRBV13	TRBD1	NA	TRBJ1-3	CASNTGGPGNTIYF	TGTGCCAGTAATACAGGGGGCCCTGGAAACACCATATATTTT
TRBV5-6	NA	NA	TRBJ2-7	CASSFTGSQYEQYF	TGTGCCAGCAGCTTTACAGGGTCTCAGTACGAGCAGTACTTC
TRBV27	TRBD2	NA	TRBJ2-1	CASSALAGYYNEQFF	TGTGCCAGCAGTGCCCTAGCGGGCTACTACAATGAGCAGTTCTTC
TRBV6-1	NA	NA	TRBJ2-3	CASSELSHLNTDTQYF	TGTGCCAGCAGTGAATTGTCACACCTTAACACAGATACGCAGTATTTT
TRBV9	NA	NA	TRBJ1-5	CASSVGGKSAQHF	TGTGCCAGCAGCGTCGGGGGGAAATCAGCCCAGCATTTT
TRBV14	TRBD1	NA	TRBJ2-1	CASRRTGGNEQFF	TGTGCCAGCAGGCGGACAGGGGGCAATGAGCAGTTCTTC
TRBV6-1	NA	NA	TRBJ1-5	CASSEKGDWNQPQHF	TGTGCCAGCAGTGAAAAAGGGGATTGGAATCAGCCCCAGCATTTT
TRBV11-2	TRBD1	NA	TRBJ1-2	CASSLDFWGQATNYGYTF	TGTGCCAGCAGCTTAGATTTTTGGGGACAGGCTACTAACTATGGCTACACCTTC
TRBV27	TRBD2	few	TRBJ2-1	CASSSSGSNEQFF	TGTGCCAGCAGTTCTAGCGGATCCAATGAGCAGTTCTTC